The 16 T cell receptor beta chains below come from one sample, sequenced in a study of blood T cell repertoires in COVID-19. TCRdb's copy holds only in-frame clones and misses some; the assay was immunoSEQ multiplex PCR. The sample carries 30,000 to 45,000 clones, roughly 80% recorded once. The specimen sequenced was peripheral blood. The receptors were sampled from a man older than 75 with active or convalescent COVID-19.

The chain employs TRBV4-1 and TRBJ2-3; perhaps TRBD2 as D (6 bases). The V gene's germline CDR1 is MGHRA and CDR2 YSYEKL. The CDR3 has 17 amino acids. Trimming shortened V by 1 base and J by 4 bases, and 18 bases separated the two germline ends. The CDR3 is CASSQGRGLLAADTQYF. CDR3 sequence (DNA): TGCGCCAGCAGCCAAGGCCGGGGTCTTTTAGCGGCAGATACGCAGTATTTT.

This clone was detected once. The genes are TRBV7-8 and TRBJ1-3; a possible D gene is TRBD1 (5 bases). V was trimmed by 8 bases and J by 4 bases, leaving 21 bases between them. Germline V gene lookup returns CDR1 SGHVS and CDR2 FQNEAQ. The CDR3 consists of 16 residues. The CDR3 sequence: CASQEEPRTRGNTIYF. CDR3 in DNA: TGTGCCAGCCAAGAAGAACCTCGGACAAGAGGAAACACCATATATTTT.

This chain connects TRBV5-4 to TRBJ2-7; 8 nucleotides match TRBD1. Looked up from germline, CDR1 is SGHNT and CDR2 is YYREEE (reference sequence). The CDR3 length is 14 residues. The V gene end was trimmed by 5 bases and the J gene end by 3 bases; junction bases not matched to a gene: 7. CDR3 amino acids: CASRSGTGGYEQYF. DNA for the CDR3: TGTGCCAGCAGATCCGGGACAGGTGGCTACGAGCAGTACTTC.

The chain joins TRBV19 to TRBJ1-4; a weak D match, TRBD1 (6 bases). Trimming left V 5 bases short and J 7 bases short, with 17 bases between. Per the germline V gene, CDR1 is LNHDA and CDR2 is SQIVND (reference sequence). The CDR3 has 15 residues. The CDR3 is CASSPRLQGGEKLFF. Here the CDR3 DNA reads TGTGCCAGTAGTCCCCGCCTGCAAGGGGGTGAAAAACTGTTTTTT.

V and J are TRBV4-3 and TRBJ2-3, with TRBD2 identical over 7 bases. Germline assignment: CDR1 LGHNA and CDR2 YSLEER. Trimming removed 2 bases from V and 4 bases from J; junction bases left unmatched: 12. The CDR3 spans 17 residues. The CDR3 DNA is TGCGCCAGCAGCCAACTGATAGCGGGTGGGGCTTCAGATACGCAGTATTTT. Its protein is CASSQLIAGGASDTQYF.

The chain has TRBV7-2 and TRBJ2-5; TRBD2 matches at 11 bases. There are 14 residues in the CDR3. Germline values: CDR1 SGHTA, CDR2 FQGNSA. The V and J ends lost 5 bases and 7 bases, in that order; junction bases with no gene match: 6. For the CDR3, the DNA is TGTGCCAGCAGCCCGGGACTAGCGGAAGGGACCCAGTACTTC. This encodes CASSPGLAEGTQYF.

The rearrangement links TRBV19 to TRBJ1-1, with 8 bases fitting TRBD1. This CDR3 has 15 amino acids. Germline V lookup: CDR1 LNHDA, CDR2 SQIVND (reference sequence). The ends lost 7 bases at V and 1 base at J; junction bases unmatched: 8. The CDR3 DNA is TGTGCCAGTATCGCGTCAGGGGGCCGGAACACTGAAGCTTTCTTT. Translated, it gives CASIASGGRNTEAFF.

The chain uses TRBV7-2 and TRBJ2-1, with a tentative D call TRBD2 (6 bases). This CDR3 region has 12 residues. With 3 bases removed from V and 8 bases from J, the gap between germline ends came to 8 bases. Germline CDR1 is SGHTA and CDR2 is FQGNSA. CDR3 residues: CASSFRGYEQFF. The CDR3, as DNA: TGTGCCAGCAGCTTCCGGGGGTATGAGCAGTTCTTC. The whole variable domain, filled in from reference TRBV7-2 and TRBJ2-1, reads GAGVSQSPSNKVTEKGKDVELRCDPISGHTALYWYRQSLGQGLEFLIYFQGNSAPDKSGLPSDRFSAERTGGSVSTLTIQRTQQEDSAVYLCASSFRGYEQFFGPGTRLTVL.

CDR3 sequence: CAISERGNTEAFF. In DNA, the CDR3 is TGTGCCATCAGTGAGCGGGGTAACACTGAAGCTTTCTTT. The chain joins TRBV10-3 to TRBJ1-1, with D unclear. The CDR3 length is 13 residues. V shed 2 bases and J shed 2 bases, with 6 bases lying between them. The germline V gene has CDR1 ENHRY and CDR2 SYGVKD.

J is TRBJ1-6 and V is TRBV4-1; 8 nucleotides agree with TRBD1. The ends lost 3 bases at V and 14 bases at J; junction bases unmatched: 12. There are 15 residues in the CDR3. Germline CDR1 and CDR2: MGHRA and YSYEKL. Here the CDR3 reads CASSQVQGAGNALHF. The CDR3 nucleotides are TGCGCCAGCAGCCAGGTCCAGGGGGCAGGTAACGCCCTCCACTTT.

The CDR3, as DNA: TGTGCCAGCAGCGTAGTACCCCAACCGGGGAATGAGCAGTTCTTC. Translated: CASSVVPQPGNEQFF. The rearrangement uses TRBV9 and TRBJ2-1; a possible D gene is TRBD2 (5 bases). This CDR3 has 15 amino acids. The V end was cut by 0 bases, the J end by 7 bases, with 14 bases between. CDR1 is SGDLS, CDR2 YYNGEE, per germline.

A single count supports this clone. The rearrangement uses TRBV11-2 and TRBJ1-2; D is ambiguous. CDR1 and CDR2 from the germline V gene are SGHAT and FQNNGV. V was shortened by 5 bases and J by 2 bases, with 6 bases between the two germline ends. CDR3 length: 12 amino acids. CDR3 nucleotides: TGTGCCAGCAGCGAGGGAAACTATGGCTACACCTTC. Translated: CASSEGNYGYTF. The full variable domain, rest sourced from reference TRBV11-2 and TRBJ1-2, is EAGVAQSPRYKIIEKRQSVAFWCNPISGHATLYWYQQILGQGPKLLIQFQNNGVVDDSQLPKDRFSAERLKGVDSTLKIQPAKLEDSAVYLCASSEGNYGYTFGSGTRLTVV.

The chain is built from TRBV3-1 (or the pseudogene TRBV3-2) and TRBJ2-7; 10 nucleotides align to TRBD1. Germline CDR1 is LGHDT and CDR2 is YNNKEL (reference sequence). Trimming cost V 4 bases and J 6 bases; bases outside gene matches: 9. The CDR3 contains 15 residues. The CDR3 DNA is TGTGCCAGCAGCCCAAGGGGGACAGGGGATGCCGAGCAGTACTTC. Protein product: CASSPRGTGDAEQYF.

This clone was observed a few times. J is TRBJ2-2 and V is TRBV4-3, with 9 bases lining up with TRBD2. J gave up 7 bases and V 0 bases, and 9 bases lay outside the gene matches. The CDR3 has 17 amino acids. CDR1 LGHNA and CDR2 YSLEER come from the germline V gene. For the CDR3, the DNA is TGCGCCAGCAGCCAAGATTGGCGGGGGGGCGGTATCGGGGAGCTGTTTTTT. It yields the protein CASSQDWRGGGIGELFF.

CDR3: CASSGQAGGMSGDNEQFF. CDR3 DNA: TGTGCCAGCAGCGGTCAGGCAGGGGGAATGAGCGGCGACAATGAGCAGTTCTTC. V gene TRBV7-9 combines with J gene TRBJ2-1, with 7 bases that match TRBD1. With V trimmed by 5 bases and J by 5 bases, 18 bases remained unmatched. This CDR3 has 18 amino acids. CDR1 SEHNR and CDR2 FQNEAQ come from the germline V gene (reference sequence).

V is TRBV4-2 and J is TRBJ2-3; TRBD2 matches at 8 bases. The CDR3 loop spans 16 amino acids. The ends lost 4 bases at V and 4 bases at J; junction bases unmatched: 10. Per the germline V gene, CDR1 is LGHNA and CDR2 is YNFKEQ. In nucleotides, the CDR3 is TGTGCCAGCAGCCGAAGAGGAGATAGCGGGGCAGATACGCAGTATTTT. Its translation: CASSRRGDSGADTQYF.